This TCR beta chain was identified during a study of T cell responses to AZD1222 COVID-19 vaccine. General study results and limits: Of the AZD1222 recipients, only 5 or 6 were seropositive at baseline. Repertoires were obtained solely post-peak T cell response.

Concerning this clone itself: Antigen: not known.

Repertoires were generated with immunoSEQ multiplex PCR, while TCRdb's copy carries only in-frame clones and drops some. The sample records over 100,000 clones, roughly 90% being singletons. This sample comprised peripheral blood, obtained on day 0 of AZD1222 vaccination. This sequence was found in an adult in good health.

CDR3 amino acids: CASSPPSGRAKFF. The CDR3 bases are TGTGCCAGCAGTCCCCCCAGCGGGAGGGCCAAGTTCTTC. The chain combines TRBV28 with TRBJ2-1; TRBD2 matches 10 bases. The germline V gene encodes CDR1 MDHEN and CDR2 SYDVKM. This CDR3 has 13 residues. V was pared by 5 bases and J by 14 bases, with 9 bases of the junction left unmatched.